Shown below are 30 T cell receptor beta chains from a single sample sequenced in a study of shared clonotypes between healthy human individuals. Profiling relied on immunoSEQ multiplex PCR, and the TCRdb table lists in-frame clones only, not all of them. The table shows millions of clones, with 95% occurring only once. Sequenced material: naive CD4+ T cells sorted from blood. Subset defined: CD45RA+ positively selected. These receptors originate from a man between 18 and 35 years old in good health.

The V gene is TRBV2, the J gene TRBJ1-6; 10 bases fit TRBD1. After removal of 1 base from V and 9 bases from J, the junction contained 3 bases not matched to a gene. CDR1 and CDR2 (germline): SNHLY, FYNNEI. The CDR3 is made up of 15 amino acids. As DNA, the CDR3 is TGTGCCAGCAGTGAAGATAGGACAGGGGGTTCACCCCTCCACTTT. Amino acid sequence: CASSEDRTGGSPLHF.

The sample holds one count of this clone. V is TRBV9 and J is TRBJ2-1; 7 positions match TRBD1. Trimming took 0 bases from V and 5 from J; bases not matched to a gene: 5. CDR3 length: 15 amino acids. Germline-derived CDR1 and CDR2 are SGDLS and YYNGEE. CDR3 amino acids: CASSVAGTANNEQFF. The CDR3, as DNA: TGTGCCAGCAGCGTAGCCGGGACAGCCAACAATGAGCAGTTCTTC.

This sequence joins TRBV6-1 and TRBJ1-1; D is undetermined. The CDR3 runs to 16 residues. Germline lookup yields CDR1 MNHNS and CDR2 SASEGT. V dropped 4 bases and J dropped 1 base, with 16 bases sitting between them. The CDR3 reads CASSVWGPGKNTEAFF. The CDR3 nucleotides read TGTGCCAGCAGTGTCTGGGGTCCTGGTAAGAACACTGAAGCTTTCTTT.

This chain links TRBV19 with TRBJ1-1; D is perhaps TRBD1 (6 bases). The V and J ends lost 5 bases and 0 bases respectively, with 16 bases between them. This CDR3 is built from 16 residues. Germline V gene lookup returns CDR1 LNHDA and CDR2 SQIVND (reference sequence). As DNA, the CDR3 is TGTGCCAGTAGTTACGGGGGCGCGGTAATGAACACTGAAGCTTTCTTT. It encodes CASSYGGAVMNTEAFF.

A word on this clone: The same CDR3 is also encoded by other DNA sequences in this sample. The V and J genes are TRBV5-1 and TRBJ1-1, with D uncertain. V shed 0 bases and J shed 2 bases, with 5 bases lying between them. The CDR3 spans 13 residues. CDR1 is SGHRS and CDR2 is YFSETQ in the germline V gene. The chain's CDR3 is CASSLAVNTEAFF. DNA for the CDR3: TGCGCCAGCAGCTTGGCGGTTAACACTGAAGCTTTCTTT.

About this clone: This may stem from a read error, because a much larger clone lies one nucleotide away. The sample has other DNA sequences that encode this CDR3 too. The V gene is TRBV5-4, the J gene TRBJ1-2; D is undetermined. This CDR3 has 13 amino acids. Germline V gene data show CDR1 as SGHNT and CDR2 as YYREEE (reference sequence). Trimming left V 4 bases short and J 2 bases short, with 9 bases between. CDR3 loop: CASSPDGNYGYTF. CDR3 nucleotide sequence: TGTGCCAGCAGCCCAGATGGGAACTATGGCTACACCTTC.

The rearrangement links TRBV30 to TRBJ1-2; 10 bases align to TRBD1. CDR1 and CDR2 (germline): GTSNPN, SVGIG (reference sequence). The CDR3 is made up of 15 amino acids. Trimming at V came to 3 bases and at J to 4 bases, leaving 8 bases not matched to a gene. This CDR3 is CAWSHAGTGAYGYTF. DNA for the CDR3: TGTGCCTGGAGCCACGCCGGGACAGGGGCCTATGGCTACACCTTC.

The chain combines TRBV27 with TRBJ1-2, with unresolved D. From germline, CDR1 is MNHEY and CDR2 SMNVEV (reference sequence). This CDR3 region has 12 residues. Between the trimmed V and J ends, which lost 5 bases and 2 bases, there was a span of 6 bases. DNA for the CDR3: TGTGCCAGCAGTCCCGACAACTATGGCTACACCTTC. It yields the protein CASSPDNYGYTF.

J is TRBJ2-1 and V is TRBV7-2, with 8 bases identical to TRBD2. The CDR3 consists of 15 residues. Unmatched junction bases numbered 2, after V lost 0 bases and J lost 4 bases. Germline-derived CDR1 and CDR2 are SGHTA and FQGNSA. The DNA of the CDR3 is TGTGCCAGCAGCTTAGCGGGGACTAGATACAATGAGCAGTTCTTC. Its translation is CASSLAGTRYNEQFF.

This chain connects TRBV7-6 to TRBJ2-3; TRBD2 matches 11 bases. The V and J ends lost 3 bases and 4 bases, in that order; junction bases with no gene match: 3. The CDR3 has 15 amino acids. Germline V gives CDR1 SGHVS, CDR2 FNYEAQ. The CDR3 loop is CASSFGTSGADTQYF. The CDR3 nucleotides are TGTGCCAGCAGCTTCGGGACTAGCGGAGCAGATACGCAGTATTTT.

The rearrangement links TRBV5-4 to TRBJ2-1, with D perhaps TRBD1 (6 bases). Between the trimmed V and J ends, which lost 3 bases and 4 bases, there was a span of 14 bases. The CDR3 consists of 15 residues. The germline CDR1 and CDR2 sequences are SGHNT and YYREEE (reference sequence). The CDR3, as DNA: TGTGCCAGCAGCTCGGACGGGACACCTTACAATGAGCAGTTCTTC. Its protein product is CASSSDGTPYNEQFF.

This clone was seen a single time. J is TRBJ2-7 and V is TRBV5-4; a possible D gene is TRBD1 (5 bases). CDR3 length: 14 amino acids. The germline gives CDR1 SGHNT, CDR2 YYREEE (reference sequence). V lost 4 bases, J lost 3 bases, and 14 bases lay in between. The CDR3 protein is CASSPAAGYYEQYF. CDR3 sequence (DNA): TGTGCCAGCAGCCCCGCCGCAGGGTACTACGAGCAGTACTTC.

The chain joins TRBV5-4 to TRBJ1-2; no reliable D call. Trimming shortened V by 1 base and J by 3 bases, and 13 bases separated the two germline ends. Per the germline V gene, CDR1 is SGHNT and CDR2 is YYREEE (reference sequence). The CDR3 consists of 15 residues. CDR3 in DNA: TGTGCCAGCAGCTTGTCAATGAGGGAGGACTATGGCTACACCTTC. It codes for CASSLSMREDYGYTF.

The chain joins TRBV5-1 to TRBJ2-5; 7 bases align to TRBD1. Per the germline V gene, CDR1 is SGHRS and CDR2 is YFSETQ. This CDR3 contains 16 residues. Trimming cost V 0 bases and J 2 bases; bases outside gene matches: 7. The CDR3 protein is CASSLAGQDGQETQYF. CDR3 sequence (DNA): TGCGCCAGCAGCTTGGCCGGACAGGATGGACAAGAGACCCAGTACTTC.

CDR3 in amino acids: CASSSRGVEQYF. CDR3 nucleotides: TGTGCCAGCAGCTCCAGGGGAGTGGAGCAGTACTTC. The chain uses TRBV7-2 and TRBJ2-7, with D possibly being TRBD1 (6 bases). Germline V gene sequence: CDR1 SGHTA, CDR2 FQGNSA. This CDR3 contains 12 residues. Trimming left V 4 bases short and J 7 bases short, with 11 bases between.

The chain joins TRBV10-3 to TRBJ2-5; no reliable D call. Between the trimmed V and J ends, which lost 4 bases and 1 base, there was a span of 10 bases. This CDR3 has 14 residues. Germline values: CDR1 ENHRY, CDR2 SYGVKD. Here the CDR3 reads CAISVRQAQETQYF. The CDR3 bases are TGTGCCATCAGTGTACGGCAGGCCCAAGAGACCCAGTACTTC.

The rearrangement uses TRBV30 and TRBJ1-6, with TRBD1 identical over 10 bases. Germline V gives CDR1 GTSNPN, CDR2 SVGIG (reference sequence). There are 19 residues in the CDR3. After removal of 1 base from V and 1 base from J, the junction contained 10 bases not matched to a gene. The CDR3: CAWSAGQGFAGSYNSPLHF. DNA for the CDR3: TGTGCCTGGAGTGCGGGACAGGGGTTCGCTGGGTCCTATAATTCACCCCTCCACTTT.

V gene TRBV7-8 combines with J gene TRBJ1-1; tentative D call: TRBD1 (5 bases). The CDR3 consists of 15 residues. Trimming removed 1 base from V and 5 bases from J, with 14 bases in between. In germline, CDR1 is SGHVS, CDR2 FQNEAQ. As DNA, the CDR3 is TGTGCCAGCAGCTTAGAATGGGGCAGCCTAACTGAAGCTTTCTTT. Encoded protein: CASSLEWGSLTEAFF.

This chain links TRBV9 with TRBJ2-5; a possible D gene is TRBD1 (6 bases). Per the germline V gene, CDR1 is SGDLS and CDR2 is YYNGEE. V was pared by 0 bases and J by 1 base, with 10 bases between. The length of the CDR3 is 15 residues. The CDR3 bases are TGTGCCAGCAGCGTAGTGGGGACACGCCAAGAGACCCAGTACTTC. Protein sequence: CASSVVGTRQETQYF.

CDR3 residues: CASSQEVADKNIQYF. The CDR3 bases are TGCGCCAGCAGCCAAGAGGTGGCGGACAAAAACATTCAGTACTTC. J is TRBJ2-4 and V is TRBV4-1, with no clear D. Germline V gives CDR1 MGHRA, CDR2 YSYEKL. The CDR3 spans 15 residues. V was clipped by 0 bases and J by 3 bases, with 9 bases between them.

The chain links TRBV5-1 to TRBJ2-3, with TRBD2 identical over 9 bases. The junction had 7 bases not matched to a gene; V was cut back by 5 bases and J by 0 bases. There are 16 residues in the CDR3. Germline loops: CDR1 SGHRS, CDR2 YFSETQ. In nucleotides, the CDR3 is TGCGCCAGCAGACGTGGGACTAGCTCCAGCACAGATACGCAGTATTTT. Translation gives CASRRGTSSSTDTQYF. The full variable domain, in which reference TRBV5-1 and TRBJ2-3 provide the parts outside the CDR3, is KAGVTQTPRYLIKTRGQQVTLSCSPISGHRSVSWYQQTPGQGLQFLFEYFSETQRNKGNFPGRFSGRQFSNSRSEMNVSTLELGDSALYLCASRRGTSSSTDTQYFGPGTRLTVL.

The rearrangement uses TRBV5-1 and TRBJ2-3; no definite D call. This CDR3 has 16 amino acids. In germline, CDR1 is SGHRS, CDR2 YFSETQ. V gave up 4 bases and J gave up 4 bases, with 19 bases separating them. The DNA for the CDR3 is TGCGCCAGCAGCGGCCTCCCGGGCCCTGCCCCAGATACGCAGTATTTT. Translating gives CASSGLPGPAPDTQYF.

This chain joins TRBV27 and TRBJ2-1; weak D call: TRBD1 (5 bases). Germline lookup yields CDR1 MNHEY and CDR2 SMNVEV (reference sequence). The V and J ends lost 6 bases and 5 bases respectively, with 17 bases between them. The CDR3 length is 15 residues. CDR3 residues: CASRRQSLENNEQFF. CDR3 coding DNA: TGTGCCAGCAGGAGACAGAGTCTAGAGAACAATGAGCAGTTCTTC.

In regard to this clone: This sample also contains other DNA sequences that code for the same CDR3. The chain recombines TRBV7-2 with TRBJ2-1; D is possibly TRBD1 or TRBD2 (6 bases each). Per the germline V gene, CDR1 is SGHTA and CDR2 is FQGNSA. Trimming removed 1 base from V and 0 bases from J, with 16 bases in between. The CDR3 has 18 residues. The CDR3 DNA reads TGTGCCAGCAGCTTAGGCGGAGCTGGAGGGGGCTCCTACAATGAGCAGTTCTTC. The encoded protein is CASSLGGAGGGSYNEQFF. Filled out from reference TRBV7-2 and TRBJ2-1, the complete variable domain reads GAGVSQSPSNKVTEKGKDVELRCDPISGHTALYWYRQSLGQGLEFLIYFQGNSAPDKSGLPSDRFSAERTGGSVSTLTIQRTQQEDSAVYLCASSLGGAGGGSYNEQFFGPGTRLTVL.

In regard to this clone: Other DNA sequences in this sample translate to the same CDR3. This sequence joins TRBV18 and TRBJ1-5, with 9 bases matching TRBD1. This CDR3 comprises 14 residues. With V trimmed by 3 bases and J by 7 bases, 4 bases remained unmatched. Germline CDR1 KGHSH, CDR2 LQKENI. The CDR3 loop reads CASSPDRGGQPQHF. In DNA, the CDR3 is TGTGCCAGCTCACCGGACAGGGGAGGCCAGCCCCAGCATTTT. Based on the CDR3 plus reference TRBV18 and TRBJ1-5, the full variable domain is NAGVMQNPRHLVRRRGQEARLRCSPMKGHSHVYWYRQLPEEGLKFMVYLQKENIIDESGMPKERFSAEFPKEGPSILRIQQVVRGDSAAYFCASSPDRGGQPQHFGDGTRLSIL.

The chain joins TRBV7-9 to TRBJ2-3, with 9 bases lining up with TRBD1. This CDR3 spans 18 amino acids. V gave up 2 bases and J gave up 3 bases; unmatched junction bases: 12. CDR1 and CDR2 from the germline V gene are SEHNR and FQNEAQ (reference sequence). In nucleotides, the CDR3 is TGTGCCAGCAGCTTAAAATTCTCGGGACAGGGTAAGACAGATACGCAGTATTTT. Translating it yields CASSLKFSGQGKTDTQYF.

The chain carries TRBV6-1 and TRBJ2-7; no clear D. The CDR3 has 12 residues. Per the germline V gene, CDR1 is MNHNS and CDR2 is SASEGT. Deletions cut 8 bases from V and 3 bases from J, with 11 bases between. The CDR3 reads CASVASFYEQYF. CDR3 nucleotides: TGTGCCAGCGTAGCCAGCTTCTACGAGCAGTACTTC.

The rearrangement joins TRBV6-4 to TRBJ1-2, with TRBD1 as a possible D gene (6 bases). V lost 0 bases and J 5 bases, leaving 13 bases between the germline ends. In germline, CDR1 is MRHNA, CDR2 SNTAGT. This CDR3 region has 15 residues. The CDR3 coding sequence is TGTGCCAGCAGTGACTCTAGGGGGAGTCGTTATGGCTACACCTTC. This gives the protein CASSDSRGSRYGYTF.

The V gene is TRBV25-1, the J gene TRBJ2-6; perhaps TRBD1 as D (5 bases). The CDR3 sequence is 13 residues long. Germline V CDR1 and CDR2: MGHDK, SYGVNS. The ends were cut back, 7 bases at V and 4 bases at J, with 8 bases in the middle. DNA for the CDR3: TGTGCCAGCACCTGGACAGGGGCCAACGTCCTGACTTTC. Protein: CASTWTGANVLTF.

The V gene is TRBV2, the J gene TRBJ1-5; 9 bases are shared with TRBD1. Looked up from germline, CDR1 is SNHLY and CDR2 is FYNNEI. The junction had 2 bases not matched to a gene; V was cut back by 1 base and J by 4 bases. The CDR3 consists of 15 residues. The CDR3 loop reads CASSEEGQGNQPQHF. The CDR3, as DNA: TGTGCCAGCAGTGAAGAGGGACAGGGTAATCAGCCCCAGCATTTT.